This passage covers 9 T cell receptor beta chains from one sample sequenced in a study of Ad26.COV2.S vaccination and SARS-CoV-2 variants. Treatment: 15 to 20 received Ad26.COV2.S at low or high dose, single or two shots; 5 received placebo; per-sample allocation not given. Sampling was done on day 63 after the first vaccine or placebo injection. Clones were sequenced by immunoSEQ multiplex PCR, and TCRdb holds only the in-frame ones, with some missing. The table lists 300,000 to 350,000 clones, around 89% of them singletons. The sequenced sample was peripheral blood, obtained in a trial of Ad26.COV2.S vaccine versus placebo. The receptor set was obtained from a person between 18 and 60 years old who received the Ad26.COV2.S COVID-19 vaccine or a placebo.

The chain combines TRBV25-1 with TRBJ2-3; D is unresolved. Germline V lookup: CDR1 MGHDK, CDR2 SYGVNS. With 7 bases removed from V and 6 bases from J, the gap between germline ends came to 8 bases. The CDR3 spans 11 residues. CDR3 nucleotides: TGTGCCAGCATTACGGGCGATACGCAGTATTTT. Protein product: CASITGDTQYF.

The rearrangement uses TRBV6-5 and TRBJ1-1; perhaps TRBD1 as D (6 bases). Per the germline V gene, CDR1 is MNHEY and CDR2 is SVGAGI. Trimming removed 6 bases at V and 4 bases at J, with 12 bases between. The CDR3 is made up of 13 amino acids. CDR3 residues: CASRDSWSTEAFF. The DNA of the CDR3 is TGTGCCAGCAGGGACAGTTGGAGCACTGAAGCTTTCTTT.

The rearrangement uses TRBV2 and TRBJ1-6; 7 bases fit TRBD1. The CDR3 consists of 14 residues. The ends lost 1 base at V and 9 bases at J; junction bases unmatched: 3. CDR1 and CDR2 (germline): SNHLY, FYNNEI. Here the CDR3 reads CASSEDRGGSPLHF. The CDR3 region has the DNA TGTGCCAGCAGTGAAGACAGGGGAGGTTCACCCCTCCACTTT.

V and J are TRBV29-1 and TRBJ1-1; D remains ambiguous. Germline loops: CDR1 SQVTM, CDR2 ANQGSEA. This CDR3 comprises 12 residues. V was shortened by 4 bases and J by 1 base, with 7 bases between the two germline ends. DNA for the CDR3: TGCAGCGTTGTAAGAGGGAACACTGAAGCTTTCTTT. It translates to CSVVRGNTEAFF.

The chain uses TRBV12-3 or TRBV12-4 and TRBJ1-1, with D unclear. The CDR3 is 13 residues long. Trimming cost V 6 bases and J 2 bases, with 10 bases left between them. CDR3 sequence: CASSPLSNTEAFF. The DNA of the CDR3 is TGTGCCAGCAGCCCCCTCAGTAACACTGAAGCTTTCTTT.

A single count supports this clone. The chain carries TRBV7-2 and TRBJ1-1; D perhaps matches TRBD1 (5 bases). V was clipped by 4 bases and J by 3 bases, with 24 bases between them. The CDR3 consists of 18 residues. Germline V CDR1 and CDR2: SGHTA, FQGNSA. The CDR3 bases are TGTGCCAGCAGCTCAAACCCGGGGGTTAGGGGACGGGACACTGAAGCTTTCTTT. This encodes CASSSNPGVRGRDTEAFF.

The chain joins TRBV7-8 to TRBJ2-2; 8 bases match TRBD2. The CDR3 is 20 residues long. From germline, CDR1 is SGHVS and CDR2 FQNEAQ. The junction had 14 bases not matched to a gene; V was cut back by 1 base and J by 1 base. The CDR3 DNA sequence: TGTGCCAGCAGCTTAGAAAGGTTCCCAGGACTAGCACTGAACACCGGGGAGCTGTTTTTT. This encodes CASSLERFPGLALNTGELFF.

This chain uses TRBV9 with TRBJ2-7, with D possibly being TRBD1 (5 bases). Germline V lookup: CDR1 SGDLS, CDR2 YYNGEE. V lost 0 bases, J lost 6 bases, and 10 bases lay in between. This CDR3 is built from 13 residues. The CDR3 DNA sequence: TGTGCCAGCAGCGTAGGCCAGGGTGGCGAGCAGTACTTC. This encodes CASSVGQGGEQYF.

The chain has TRBV4-1 and TRBJ1-6, with a weak D call TRBD1 (5 bases). There are 16 residues in the CDR3. Germline V gene data show CDR1 as MGHRA and CDR2 as YSYEKL. The germline V and J ends were trimmed by 0 bases and 9 bases, with 15 bases remaining between them. The CDR3 protein is CASSQELSGEGSPLHF. CDR3 bases: TGCGCCAGCAGCCAAGAATTATCGGGGGAAGGTTCACCCCTCCACTTT.